The T cell receptor (beta chain) described here comes from a study of vaccination and CD4 T cells after COVID-19. As for the study in general: A positive SARS-CoV-2 nasal swab PCR result was recorded for each convalescent patient; about 9 were mild and one severe. Four females and six males made up the convalescents, with two Hispanic. Two doses of either BNT162b2 or mRNA-1273 vaccine were given to participants.

TCRdb reprocessed the PCR reads via MiXCR and lists one record per CDR3 protein. The sample consists of some 18,000 distinct CDR3 sequences, roughly 60% of them appearing once. Notes on this clonotype: The germline gene is not matched at one end of the junction; a read error may be the cause.

Sequences were derived from CD4+ T cells from blood, sampled after SARS-CoV-2 vaccination. The TCR comes from a human donor who had recovered from COVID-19.

This CDR3 reads CASSLARPSGRAPPVF. The CDR3 nucleotides read TGTGCCAGCAGCTTAGCCCGGCCTAGCGGGAGGGCCCCACCGGTCTTC. The chain joins TRBV7-9 to TRBJ2-1, with 12 bases identical to TRBD2. The CDR3 covers 16 residues. Germline CDR1 reads SEHNR; CDR2 reads FQNEAQ (reference sequence).